This passage covers 13 T cell receptor beta chains from one sample sequenced in a study of shared clonotypes between healthy human individuals. Selected positively for CCR7 and CD45RO-negative, naive CD8 cells excluded terminally differentiated effector memory CD45RA+ cells. The protocol was immunoSEQ multiplex PCR, while the TCRdb copy is restricted to in-frame clones and leaves out a portion. The sample lists about 2.1 million clones; around 93% were seen once. Sequencing was carried out using naive CD8+ T cells from PBMCs. These receptors were collected from a man between 18 and 35 years old in good health. Some clones in this sample may be carry-over from other donors' samples.

This clone showed up just once. The CDR3 coding sequence is TGTGCCAGCAGTCGTCATCTAGCGGGAGTCTACGAGCAGTACTTC. This encodes CASSRHLAGVYEQYF. The chain has TRBV28 and TRBJ2-7, with 10 positions matching TRBD2. The CDR3 has 15 amino acids. CDR1 is MDHEN and CDR2 is SYDVKM in the germline V gene. V was clipped by 5 bases and J by 3 bases; unmatched bases: 7.

The chain couples TRBV5-1 to TRBJ2-3; D might be TRBD2 (5 bases). Trimming removed 4 bases from V and 4 bases from J, with 19 bases in between. The CDR3 has 16 residues. Per the germline V gene, CDR1 is SGHRS and CDR2 is YFSETQ. DNA of the CDR3: TGCGCCAGCAGCAGCGGAGGAGGCGATGGCCCAGATACGCAGTATTTT. Its protein product is CASSSGGGDGPDTQYF.

This clone was seen more than once but under ten times. The genes are TRBV5-4 and TRBJ1-1; possible D gene TRBD1, 6 bases. Trimming took off 3 bases at V and 7 bases at J, with 16 bases between the two ends. Germline lookup yields CDR1 SGHNT and CDR2 YYREEE (reference sequence). This CDR3 region has 14 residues. CDR3 in DNA: TGTGCCAGCAGCTCGGCGCGGGGGGCCATTGAAGCTTTCTTT. Protein: CASSSARGAIEAFF.

Regarding this clone: The same CDR3 arises from other DNA sequences in this sample as well. This rearrangement joins TRBV9 to TRBJ1-1; the D is unclear. The germline V and J ends were trimmed by 0 bases and 2 bases, with 8 bases remaining between them. This CDR3 has 14 residues. CDR1 SGDLS and CDR2 YYNGEE come from the germline V gene. CDR3 amino acids: CASSVGGSNTEAFF. The DNA of the CDR3 is TGTGCCAGCAGCGTAGGAGGCAGCAACACTGAAGCTTTCTTT.

Written as DNA, the CDR3 is TGTGCCAGCAGTCCAGTAGCGGGAGATTCGGGGGAGCTGTTTTTT. This encodes CASSPVAGDSGELFF. This chain connects TRBV6-1 to TRBJ2-2; 9 positions match TRBD2. After removal of 5 bases from V and 8 bases from J, the junction contained 9 bases not matched to a gene. CDR1 MNHNS and CDR2 SASEGT come from the germline V gene. This CDR3 spans 15 amino acids.

This chain links TRBV10-1 with TRBJ1-1, with TRBD1 matching over 9 bases. Germline lookup yields CDR1 WNHNN and CDR2 SYGVQD (reference sequence). V gave up 6 bases and J gave up 4 bases; unmatched junction bases: 6. This CDR3 is built from 14 residues. The CDR3 DNA sequence: TGCGCCAGCAGCCAGGGACAGGGCCCCACTGAAGCTTTCTTT. Amino acids: CASSQGQGPTEAFF.

The V call is TRBV7-3, the J call TRBJ2-1; D gene unclear. CDR1 SGHTA and CDR2 FQGTGA come from the germline V gene. CDR3 length: 13 amino acids. The ends were cut back, 3 bases at V and 4 bases at J, with 7 bases in the middle. In nucleotides, the CDR3 is TGTGCCAGCAGCTTGGGCTATTACAATGAGCAGTTCTTC. It codes for CASSLGYYNEQFF.

The chain couples TRBV7-9 to TRBJ2-7, with TRBD2 as a possible D gene (6 bases). Per germline, CDR1 SEHNR and CDR2 FQNEAQ (reference sequence). The CDR3 contains 15 residues. Trimming shortened V by 1 base and J by 3 bases, and 13 bases separated the two germline ends. CDR3 coding DNA: TGTGCCAGCAGCTTAGACGTAGCGGCCGTCTACGAGCAGTACTTC. Translating it yields CASSLDVAAVYEQYF. The full variable domain, with the rest looked up from reference TRBV7-9 and TRBJ2-7, is DTGVSQNPRHKITKRGQNVTFRCDPISEHNRLYWYRQTLGQGPEFLTYFQNEAQLEKSRLLSDRFSAERPKGSFSTLEIQRTEQGDSAMYLCASSLDVAAVYEQYFGPGTRLTVT.

The DNA of the CDR3 is TGTGCCAGTAGTATCCGGGCAGGGGATACGGACACTGAAGCTTTCTTT. Its protein product is CASSIRAGDTDTEAFF. The rearrangement joins TRBV19 to TRBJ1-1; the D gene is possibly TRBD1 (6 bases). The CDR3 loop spans 16 amino acids. The V end lost 3 bases, the J end lost 3 bases, and 17 bases lay between the germline ends. Germline lookup yields CDR1 LNHDA and CDR2 SQIVND (reference sequence).

The V gene is TRBV6-1, the J gene TRBJ1-4, with TRBD1 matching over 7 bases. Trimming cost V 8 bases and J 5 bases; bases outside gene matches: 11. The V gene's germline CDR1 is MNHNS and CDR2 SASEGT. CDR3 length equals 15 residues. The CDR3 region is CASEPPGQLNEKLFF. In DNA form, the CDR3 reads TGTGCCAGCGAACCTCCGGGACAGCTCAATGAAAAACTGTTTTTT.

The chain couples TRBV21-1 to TRBJ2-6. TRBV21-1 is shown as a pseudogene. The CDR3 covers 16 residues. CDR3 DNA: TGTGCCAGCAGCAAGCGTCGGAACTCTGGGGCCAACGTCCTGACTTTC. Translating gives CASSKRRNSGANVLTF.

This chain connects TRBV2 to TRBJ2-7; D unresolved. With 1 base removed from V and 2 bases from J, the gap between germline ends came to 9 bases. The CDR3 has 14 residues. The germline V gene has CDR1 SNHLY and CDR2 FYNNEI. The CDR3 DNA sequence: TGTGCCAGCAGTGAAGATATCCAAACCTACGAGCAGTACTTC. It yields the protein CASSEDIQTYEQYF.

CDR3 protein: CASTLANTREAFF. DNA for the CDR3: TGTGCCAGCACCCTCGCTAATACCCGCGAAGCTTTCTTT. This chain joins TRBV28 and TRBJ1-1, with D hard to call. CDR1 MDHEN and CDR2 SYDVKM come from the germline V gene. This CDR3 is built from 13 residues. The V gene lost 7 bases and the J gene lost 8 bases, with 17 bases spanning the gap.